This T cell receptor beta chain originates from a study of metastatic and nonmetastatic thyroid tumors. Study at large: A comparison of repertoires was made across blood and tumor or nodule tissue from malignant and benign thyroid patients.

TCRdb re-called clones via MiXCR from the PCR reads. The profile shows over 25,000 clones, 16% of them singletons. Findings and caveats of the study: It was reportedly found that TCR beta diversity was significantly higher in malignant thyroid tumors than in benign nodules, a difference seen in both blood and tumor samples.

The entire patient cohort was treatment-naive prior to thyroid surgery. V dropped 5 bases and J dropped 5; count of bases not matched to a gene: 6. Germline-derived CDR1 and CDR2 are PRHDT and FYEKMQ (reference sequence). The CDR3 length is 14 residues. Of note for this clone: What it binds is not known.

The material sequenced was blood. The rearrangement uses TRBV13 and TRBJ2-1, with 7 nucleotides matching TRBD1. The TCR sequence derives from a male donor with papillary thyroid cancer or a benign thyroid nodule (not recorded which). Some clones in this sample may be carry-over from other donors' samples. DNA of the CDR3: TGTGCCAGCAGCGACAGGGCCCTCGACAATGAGCAGTTCTTC. It translates to CASSDRALDNEQFF.